Listed here are 31 T cell receptor beta chains from one sample, sequenced in a study of OX40 agonist ivuxolimab in advanced cancers. Assay used: immunoSEQ multiplex PCR; TCRdb lists only in-frame clones, some missing. The table lists approximately 76,000 clones, almost 85% of them singletons. The sequencing used CD4+ or CD8+ T cells sorted from blood, collected in a trial of the OX40 agonist ivuxolimab. These receptors were collected from an adult with an advanced solid tumor such as melanoma, head and neck, liver or kidney cancer.

Here the CDR3 reads CASSGTGNYGYTF. The CDR3 DNA reads as TGTGCCAGCAGCGGGACAGGGAACTATGGCTACACCTTC. The chain uses TRBV2 and TRBJ1-2; 9 nucleotides line up with TRBD1. J gave up 2 bases and V 6 bases, and 1 base lay outside the gene matches. This CDR3 is built from 13 residues. Germline CDR1 reads SNHLY; CDR2 reads FYNNEI.

The chain uses TRBV19 and TRBJ2-2, with D possibly being TRBD1 (6 bases). Germline V gene sequence: CDR1 LNHDA, CDR2 SQIVND (reference sequence). The length of the CDR3 is 14 residues. V was pared by 9 bases and J by 4 bases, with 15 bases between. This chain's CDR3 is CASQVNRVTGELFF. The CDR3 DNA reads TGTGCCAGCCAAGTAAACAGGGTCACCGGGGAGCTGTTTTTT.

The V gene is TRBV6-6, the J gene TRBJ1-4; maybe TRBD1 (6 bases). The CDR3 covers 15 residues. Germline V gene lookup returns CDR1 MNHNY and CDR2 SVGAGI (reference sequence). V was clipped by 6 bases and J by 6 bases, with 17 bases between them. CDR3 sequence reads: CASSGGGADHEKLFF. The DNA for the CDR3 is TGTGCCAGCAGCGGGGGCGGCGCAGACCATGAAAAACTGTTTTTT.

A single count supports this clone. The chain uses TRBV2 and TRBJ1-6, with a tentative D call TRBD1 (5 bases). This CDR3 is 12 amino acids long. V lost 6 bases and J 5 bases, leaving 5 bases between the germline ends. Per germline, CDR1 SNHLY and CDR2 FYNNEI. CDR3 DNA: TGTGCCAGCAGCAGGGATAATTCACCCCTCCACTTT. Translated, it gives CASSRDNSPLHF.

This clone was counted once. V usage is TRBV27 and J usage is TRBJ2-3, with 7 bases identical to TRBD1. Germline V lookup: CDR1 MNHEY, CDR2 SMNVEV (reference sequence). With 5 bases clipped from V and 4 bases from J, the junction kept 6 bases outside the gene matches. The CDR3 runs to 14 residues. The CDR3 sequence is CASSHRGAADTQYF. The CDR3 DNA sequence: TGTGCCAGCAGTCACAGGGGCGCCGCAGATACGCAGTATTTT.

This clone occurred once. The V call is TRBV7-2, the J call TRBJ2-7; D is ambiguous. Trimming left V 3 bases short and J 6 bases short, with 15 bases between. Looked up from germline, CDR1 is SGHTA and CDR2 is FQGNSA. The CDR3 totals 14 residues. The CDR3: CASSFRAPLGEQYF. The DNA for the CDR3 is TGTGCCAGCAGCTTCCGGGCCCCTCTGGGCGAGCAGTACTTC.

The chain couples TRBV6-1 to TRBJ2-1; 10 positions match TRBD2. The V gene end was trimmed by 6 bases and the J gene end by 4 bases; junction bases not matched to a gene: 6. The CDR3 loop spans 15 amino acids. The V gene's germline CDR1 is MNHNS and CDR2 SASEGT. The CDR3 sequence is CASRGAGGPYNEQFF. CDR3 nucleotide sequence: TGTGCCAGCAGGGGAGCGGGGGGGCCTTACAATGAGCAGTTCTTC.

This clone appeared a few times. The chain links TRBV6-5 to TRBJ2-7; unclear D gene. The CDR3 sequence is 16 residues long. Trimming left V 2 bases short and J 2 bases short, with 16 bases between. Germline V CDR1 and CDR2: MNHEY, SVGAGI. The CDR3 sequence: CASSYARSSSPYEQYF. The CDR3 bases are TGTGCCAGCAGTTACGCCAGGAGCAGTAGCCCCTACGAGCAGTACTTC.

The rearrangement joins TRBV19 to TRBJ2-6, with D uncertain. The CDR3 covers 16 residues. Per the germline V gene, CDR1 is LNHDA and CDR2 is SQIVND (reference sequence). V was pared by 3 bases and J by 0 bases, with 9 bases between. The CDR3 loop is CASSIWQSSGANVLTF. CDR3 nucleotides: TGTGCCAGTAGTATTTGGCAGAGCTCTGGGGCCAACGTCCTGACTTTC.

V and J are TRBV18 and TRBJ2-7, with D possibly matching TRBD2 (5 bases). Germline V lookup: CDR1 KGHSH, CDR2 LQKENI. The CDR3 is made up of 15 amino acids. V lost 4 bases to trimming and J lost 0 bases, with 13 bases between them. Written as DNA, the CDR3 is TGTGCCAGCTCACAAACGGACGGGGTCTCCTACGAGCAGTACTTC. Protein: CASSQTDGVSYEQYF.

The rearrangement links TRBV2 to TRBJ2-1, with 9 bases matching TRBD2. The J segment lost 2 bases and the V segment lost 4 bases, leaving 3 bases of the junction unmatched. CDR3 length: 15 residues. Germline V gives CDR1 SNHLY, CDR2 FYNNEI. CDR3 DNA: TGTGCCAGCAGTGGGGGCGGGGGGGCCTACAATGAGCAGTTCTTC. This translates into CASSGGGGAYNEQFF.

The CDR3 region has the DNA TGTGCCAGCAGCTCTACCAGGGGCAGGGTTTCTGGTGGCTACACCTTC. This encodes CASSSTRGRVSGGYTF. The rearrangement uses TRBV6-6 and TRBJ1-2; D perhaps matches TRBD1 (6 bases). The germline gives CDR1 MNHNY, CDR2 SVGAGI (reference sequence). The CDR3 is 16 amino acids. Trimming pared 6 bases from V and 7 bases from J, leaving 24 bases between.

The chain carries TRBV7-3 and TRBJ2-1; TRBD1 is a possible D gene (5 bases). Trimming pared 5 bases from V and 2 bases from J, leaving 16 bases between. Germline V gene data show CDR1 as SGHTA and CDR2 as FQGTGA. The length of the CDR3 is 16 residues. CDR3 region: CASSPDRQSTYNEQFF. CDR3 sequence (DNA): TGTGCCAGCAGCCCCGACCGACAGTCCACCTACAATGAGCAGTTCTTC. The variable domain in full, completed from reference TRBV7-3 and TRBJ2-1, reads GAGVSQTPSNKVTEKGKYVELRCDPISGHTALYWYRQSLGQGPEFLIYFQGTGAADDSGLPNDRFFAVRPEGSVSTLKIQRTERGDSAVYLCASSPDRQSTYNEQFFGPGTRLTVL.

The chain carries TRBV7-3 and TRBJ2-2, with D unresolved. Looked up from germline, CDR1 is SGHTA and CDR2 is FQGTGA. V lost 3 bases, J lost 1 base, and 9 bases lay in between. This CDR3 is 15 amino acids long. The CDR3, as DNA: TGTGCCAGCAGCTTGAACAGCCAGAACACCGGGGAGCTGTTTTTT. This sequence encodes CASSLNSQNTGELFF.

This clone occurred once. The CDR3 here is CASNPRNSNTGELFF. The CDR3, as DNA: TGCGCCAGCAATCCCAGGAATTCGAACACCGGGGAGCTGTTTTTT. The chain recombines TRBV5-1 with TRBJ2-2; D is unclear. The CDR3 sequence is 15 residues long. The germline V and J ends were trimmed by 6 bases and 0 bases, with 12 bases remaining between them. Germline V gives CDR1 SGHRS, CDR2 YFSETQ.

CDR3 region: CASSLGGATGAKGYTF. The CDR3 coding sequence is TGTGCCAGCAGCTTAGGGGGTGCCACAGGGGCAAAAGGCTACACCTTC. This rearrangement joins TRBV7-9 to TRBJ1-2; 7 bases are a match to TRBD1. The CDR3 is made up of 16 amino acids. Germline assignment: CDR1 SEHNR and CDR2 FQNEAQ (reference sequence). V shed 1 base and J 8 bases; nucleotides not matched to a gene: 13.

The V call is TRBV6-7, the J call TRBJ2-1; D is unresolved. TRBV6-7 is given ORF status, its function remaining uncertain. V was shortened by 7 bases and J by 8 bases, with 15 bases between the two germline ends. This CDR3 has 13 amino acids. CDR3: CASTSGGLDEQFF. The CDR3 DNA sequence: TGTGCCAGCACCTCTGGTGGGTTGGATGAGCAGTTCTTC.

This clone was detected a few times. The chain joins TRBV7-8 to TRBJ1-1, with D possibly being TRBD1 (6 bases). The ends were cut back, 4 bases at V and 6 bases at J, with 15 bases in the middle. The CDR3 consists of 14 residues. Germline CDR1 reads SGHVS; CDR2 reads FQNEAQ. The CDR3 DNA reads TGTGCCAGCAGCTATCAACAGGGAATGGCTGAAGCTTTCTTT. Translation gives CASSYQQGMAEAFF.

The chain has TRBV11-2 and TRBJ2-1, with D possibly TRBD2 on 6 matching bases. The ends were cut back, 4 bases at V and 11 bases at J, with 18 bases in the middle. CDR1 is SGHAT and CDR2 is FQNNGV in the germline V gene. This CDR3 has 14 amino acids. DNA of the CDR3: TGTGCCAGCAGCTGGGGAGGTCTGGAGGGAAAGCAGTTCTTC. This codes for CASSWGGLEGKQFF. The full variable domain, completed using reference TRBV11-2 and TRBJ2-1, is EAGVAQSPRYKIIEKRQSVAFWCNPISGHATLYWYQQILGQGPKLLIQFQNNGVVDDSQLPKDRFSAERLKGVDSTLKIQPAKLEDSAVYLCASSWGGLEGKQFFGPGTRLTVL.

This clone was observed a few times. The CDR3 protein is CASSSGQALYTEAFF. The CDR3 DNA reads TGCGCCAGCAGCTCCGGACAGGCCCTTTACACTGAAGCTTTCTTT. This rearrangement joins TRBV5-1 to TRBJ1-1; 7 bases agree with TRBD1. Losses at the gene ends were 3 bases for V and 3 bases for J; bases not matched to a gene: 8. This CDR3 has 15 residues. Germline V lookup: CDR1 SGHRS, CDR2 YFSETQ.

V is TRBV11-2 and J is TRBJ1-5; D is undetermined. The V end lost 3 bases, the J end lost 1 base, and 7 bases lay between the germline ends. CDR3 length equals 14 residues. Germline CDR1 is SGHAT and CDR2 is FQNNGV. CDR3 region: CASSFGESNQPQHF. Written as DNA, the CDR3 is TGTGCCAGCAGCTTCGGGGAAAGCAATCAGCCCCAGCATTTT.

The chain carries TRBV10-3 and TRBJ2-5; D may match TRBD1 or TRBD2 (5 bases each). Germline lookup yields CDR1 ENHRY and CDR2 SYGVKD. Trimming took 7 bases from V and 2 from J, leaving 11 bases between them. The CDR3 has 13 amino acids. CDR3 bases: TGTGCCATCAATGGGGACCCGCAAGAGACCCAGTACTTC. Its protein is CAINGDPQETQYF.

The gene calls are TRBV6-5 and TRBJ2-7; possible D gene TRBD1, 6 bases. Trimming cost V 0 bases and J 2 bases, with 11 bases left between them. This CDR3 contains 15 residues. Germline V gene sequence: CDR1 MNHEY, CDR2 SVGAGI. This CDR3 reads CASSYSTGLTYEQYF. In nucleotides, the CDR3 is TGTGCCAGCAGTTACTCGACAGGTCTCACCTACGAGCAGTACTTC.

This sequence joins TRBV5-4 and TRBJ1-1; D is perhaps TRBD1 (5 bases). The CDR3 is 13 amino acids. The V gene lost 1 base and the J gene lost 1 base, with 5 bases spanning the gap. Germline V CDR1 and CDR2: SGHNT, YYREEE (reference sequence). CDR3 DNA: TGTGCCAGCAGCTTGCAGGGGAACACTGAAGCTTTCTTT. Translated, it gives CASSLQGNTEAFF.

This CDR3 reads CASSYSVRGGYGYTF. The DNA of the CDR3 is TGTGCCAGCAGTTACTCGGTCAGGGGAGGCTATGGCTACACCTTC. This sequence joins TRBV6-5 and TRBJ1-2; TRBD1 is a possible D gene (6 bases). This CDR3 region has 15 residues. Trimming shortened V by 0 bases and J by 4 bases, and 12 bases separated the two germline ends. In germline, CDR1 is MNHEY, CDR2 SVGAGI.

The J gene is TRBJ1-1, the V gene TRBV11-3, with D hard to call. The germline V gene has CDR1 SGHNT and CDR2 YENEEA. The CDR3 runs 14 residues. The V gene lost 4 bases and the J gene lost 5 bases, with 14 bases spanning the gap. The CDR3 spells CASSSQTQRTEAFF. As DNA, the CDR3 is TGTGCCAGCAGCTCCCAAACGCAGAGGACTGAAGCTTTCTTT.

The chain carries TRBV13 and TRBJ1-1; weak D call: TRBD1 (5 bases). The CDR3 has 17 residues. Per the germline V gene, CDR1 is PRHDT and CDR2 is FYEKMQ (reference sequence). Trimming stripped 0 bases from V and 2 bases from J, with 16 bases between. The chain's CDR3 is CASSLGRLGVTNTEAFF. CDR3 DNA sequence: TGTGCCAGCAGCTTAGGCCGATTGGGGGTAACTAACACTGAAGCTTTCTTT.

This sequence joins TRBV19 and TRBJ2-1; 9 bases map to TRBD1. There are 15 residues in the CDR3. Per germline, CDR1 LNHDA and CDR2 SQIVND (reference sequence). With 5 bases clipped from V and 9 bases from J, the junction kept 11 bases outside the gene matches. As DNA, the CDR3 is TGTGCCAGTAGTCCCCGACAGGGGGGGTTCTTTGAGCAGTTCTTC. It encodes CASSPRQGGFFEQFF.

This rearrangement joins TRBV11-2 to TRBJ2-2, with a possible D match to TRBD2 (5 bases). This CDR3 contains 14 residues. V lost 5 bases to trimming and J lost 4 bases, with 11 bases between them. In germline, CDR1 is SGHAT, CDR2 FQNNGV. CDR3 amino acids: CASSDLLGTGELFF. CDR3 bases: TGTGCCAGCAGCGACCTACTAGGCACCGGGGAGCTGTTTTTT.

This chain joins TRBV4-3 and TRBJ2-1; TRBD1 matches at 7 bases. The CDR3 totals 15 residues. Trimming at V came to 3 bases and at J to 4 bases, leaving 6 bases not matched to a gene. Germline lookup yields CDR1 LGHNA and CDR2 YSLEER. CDR3 nucleotide sequence: TGCGCCAGCAGCCAGCGACCGGGACAGTACAATGAGCAGTTCTTC. This gives the protein CASSQRPGQYNEQFF.

The chain links TRBV6-4 to TRBJ2-1; 8 bases match TRBD1. The germline V gene encodes CDR1 MRHNA and CDR2 SNTAGT. CDR3 length: 15 residues. The V and J ends lost 3 bases and 3 bases, in that order; junction bases with no gene match: 4. DNA for the CDR3: TGTGCCAGCAGTGAGCAGGGGGCTAACTACAATGAGCAGTTCTTC. This translates into CASSEQGANYNEQFF.